This TCR beta chain is drawn from a study of monozygotic twins with inflammatory bowel disease. Study results and caveats: Patient-specific immunosuppressive treatments may have made repertoires more variable.

TCRdb derives one entry per CDR3 protein from the 5' RACE reads, leaving out DNA. This sample's table has 110,000 to 150,000 distinct CDR3 sequences. The total RNA came straight from whole blood, and T cells were not sorted beforehand. Germline CDR1 and CDR2: PRHDT and FYEKMQ (reference sequence). The CDR3 has 16 residues. About this clonotype itself: Antigen unknown.

This clonotype was sampled from a human donor with ulcerative colitis or Crohn's disease, or a healthy co-twin of an affected twin (not recorded which). The chain couples TRBV13 to TRBJ2-1; TCRdb's assignment of TRBD2 cannot be checked, as there is no DNA. Sequencing was done on a sample of blood. The CDR3 region is CASSPDRQSHYNEQFF.